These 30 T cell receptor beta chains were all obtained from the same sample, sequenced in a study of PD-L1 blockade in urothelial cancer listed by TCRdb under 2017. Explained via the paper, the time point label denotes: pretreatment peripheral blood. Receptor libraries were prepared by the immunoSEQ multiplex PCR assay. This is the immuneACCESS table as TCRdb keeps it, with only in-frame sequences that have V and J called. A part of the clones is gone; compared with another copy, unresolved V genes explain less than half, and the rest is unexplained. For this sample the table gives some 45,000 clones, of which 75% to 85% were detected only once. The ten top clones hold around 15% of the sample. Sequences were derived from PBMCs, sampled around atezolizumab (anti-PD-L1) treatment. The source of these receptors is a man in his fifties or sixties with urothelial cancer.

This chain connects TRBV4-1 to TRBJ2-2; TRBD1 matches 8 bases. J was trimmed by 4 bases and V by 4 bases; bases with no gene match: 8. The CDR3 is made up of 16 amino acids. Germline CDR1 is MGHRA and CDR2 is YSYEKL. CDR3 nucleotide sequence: TGCGCCAGCAGCCCTGTGGGACAGGTCGTCACCGGGGAGCTGTTTTTT. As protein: CASSPVGQVVTGELFF.

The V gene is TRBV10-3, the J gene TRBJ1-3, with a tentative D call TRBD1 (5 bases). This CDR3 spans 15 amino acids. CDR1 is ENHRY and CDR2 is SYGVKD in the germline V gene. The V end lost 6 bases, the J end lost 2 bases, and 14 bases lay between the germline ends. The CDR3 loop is CAIRPQGLTGNTIYF. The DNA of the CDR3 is TGTGCCATCAGACCTCAGGGACTCACTGGAAACACCATATATTTT.

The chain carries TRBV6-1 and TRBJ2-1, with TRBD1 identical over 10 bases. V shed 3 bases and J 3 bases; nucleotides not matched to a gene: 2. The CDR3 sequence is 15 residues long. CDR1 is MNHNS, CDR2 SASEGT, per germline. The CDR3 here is CASSDRTGGYNEQFF. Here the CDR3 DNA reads TGTGCCAGCAGTGATAGGACAGGGGGCTACAATGAGCAGTTCTTC.

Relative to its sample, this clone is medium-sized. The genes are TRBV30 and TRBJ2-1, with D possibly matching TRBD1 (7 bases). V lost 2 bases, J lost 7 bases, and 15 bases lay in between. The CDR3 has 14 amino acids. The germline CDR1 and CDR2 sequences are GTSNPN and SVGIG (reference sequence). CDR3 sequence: CAWSPQGDWNEQFF. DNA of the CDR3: TGTGCCTGGAGTCCCCAGGGGGACTGGAATGAGCAGTTCTTC.

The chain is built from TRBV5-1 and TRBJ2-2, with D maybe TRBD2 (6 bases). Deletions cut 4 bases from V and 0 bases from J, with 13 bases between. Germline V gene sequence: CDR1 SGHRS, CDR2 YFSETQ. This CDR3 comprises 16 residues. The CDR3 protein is CASSPLADSNTGELFF. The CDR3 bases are TGCGCCAGCAGCCCGTTAGCGGATTCGAACACCGGGGAGCTGTTTTTT.

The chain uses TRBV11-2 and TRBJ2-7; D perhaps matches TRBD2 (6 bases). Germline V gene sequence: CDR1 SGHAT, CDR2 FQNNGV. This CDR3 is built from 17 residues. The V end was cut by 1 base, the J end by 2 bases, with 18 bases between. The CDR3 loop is CASSLGRGTSGTYEQYF. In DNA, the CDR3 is TGTGCCAGCAGCTTAGGGCGAGGGACTTCAGGGACCTACGAGCAGTACTTC.

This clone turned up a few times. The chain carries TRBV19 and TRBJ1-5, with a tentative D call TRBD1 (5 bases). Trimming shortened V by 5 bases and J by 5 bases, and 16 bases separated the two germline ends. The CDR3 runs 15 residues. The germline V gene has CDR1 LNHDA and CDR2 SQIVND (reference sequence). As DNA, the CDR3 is TGTGCCAGTAGTTTACGACGGGGGGGTGATCAGCCCCAGCATTTT. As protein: CASSLRRGGDQPQHF.

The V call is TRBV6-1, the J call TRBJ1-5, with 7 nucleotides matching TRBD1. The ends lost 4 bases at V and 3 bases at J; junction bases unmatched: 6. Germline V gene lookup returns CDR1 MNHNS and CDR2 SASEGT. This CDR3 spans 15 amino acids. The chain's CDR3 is CASSASGQNNQPQHF. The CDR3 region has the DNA TGTGCCAGCAGTGCCTCGGGACAGAACAATCAGCCCCAGCATTTT.

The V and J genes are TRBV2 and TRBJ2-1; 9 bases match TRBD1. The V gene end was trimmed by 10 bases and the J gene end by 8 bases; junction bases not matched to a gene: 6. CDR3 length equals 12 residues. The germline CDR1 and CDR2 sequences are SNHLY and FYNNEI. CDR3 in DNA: TGTGCCATGGGACAGGGCGCATATGAGCAGTTCTTC. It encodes CAMGQGAYEQFF.

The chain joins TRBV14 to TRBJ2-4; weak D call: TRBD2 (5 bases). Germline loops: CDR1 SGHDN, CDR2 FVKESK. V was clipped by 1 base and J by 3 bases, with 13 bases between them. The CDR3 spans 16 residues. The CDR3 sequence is CASSQVQSGGKNIQYF. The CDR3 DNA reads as TGTGCCAGCAGCCAAGTTCAGAGCGGAGGCAAAAACATTCAGTACTTC.

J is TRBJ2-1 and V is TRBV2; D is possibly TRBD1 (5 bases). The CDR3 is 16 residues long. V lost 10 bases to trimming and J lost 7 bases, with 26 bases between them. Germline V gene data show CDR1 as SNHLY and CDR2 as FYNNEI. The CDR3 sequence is CATNTGQGFLGNEQFF. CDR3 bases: TGTGCCACCAACACCGGCCAGGGCTTTCTCGGGAATGAGCAGTTCTTC.

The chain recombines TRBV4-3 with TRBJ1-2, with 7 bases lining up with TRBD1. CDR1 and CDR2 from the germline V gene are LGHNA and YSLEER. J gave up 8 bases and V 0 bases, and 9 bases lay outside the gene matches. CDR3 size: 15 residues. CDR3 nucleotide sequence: TGCGCCAGCAGCCAAGATAGGGGGCTTGGGGGGGGCTACACCTTC. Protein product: CASSQDRGLGGGYTF.

CDR3 bases: TGTGCCAGCAGCAAGGCGGGACGGTCCTGGCAGCCCCAGCATTTT. This sequence encodes CASSKAGRSWQPQHF. This chain links TRBV11-2 with TRBJ1-5; D perhaps matches TRBD1 (5 bases). This CDR3 has 15 residues. Germline CDR1 SGHAT, CDR2 FQNNGV. The V end lost 5 bases, the J end lost 7 bases, and 18 bases lay between the germline ends.

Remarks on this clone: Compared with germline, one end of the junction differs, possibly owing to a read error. The CDR3 loop reads CASSKDRDQPQHF. DNA for the CDR3: TGTGCTAGCAGCAAGGACAGAGATCAGCCCCAGCATTTT. This rearrangement joins TRBV7-7 to TRBJ1-5; D might be TRBD1 (6 bases). The length of the CDR3 is 13 residues. Germline CDR1 is SSHAT and CDR2 is FNYEAQ (reference sequence).

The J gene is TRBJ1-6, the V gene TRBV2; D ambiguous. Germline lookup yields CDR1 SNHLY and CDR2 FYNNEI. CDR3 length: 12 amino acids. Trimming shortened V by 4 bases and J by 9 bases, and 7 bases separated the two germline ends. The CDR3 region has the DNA TGTGCCAGCAGTGCTGGAGGTTCACCCCTCCACTTT. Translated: CASSAGGSPLHF.

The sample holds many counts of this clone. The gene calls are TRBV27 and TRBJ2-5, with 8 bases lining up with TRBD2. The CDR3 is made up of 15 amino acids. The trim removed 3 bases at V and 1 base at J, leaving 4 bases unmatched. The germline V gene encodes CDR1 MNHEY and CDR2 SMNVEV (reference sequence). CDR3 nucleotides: TGTGCCAGCAGTTTTCAGCGGGAGAGCCAAGAGACCCAGTACTTC. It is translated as CASSFQRESQETQYF.

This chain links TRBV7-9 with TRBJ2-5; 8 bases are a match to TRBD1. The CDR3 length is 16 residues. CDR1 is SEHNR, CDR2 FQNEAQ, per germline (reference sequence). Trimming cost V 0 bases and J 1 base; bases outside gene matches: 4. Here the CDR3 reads CASSLARDRLQETQYF. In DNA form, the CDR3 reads TGTGCCAGCAGCTTAGCCCGGGACAGGCTCCAAGAGACCCAGTACTTC.

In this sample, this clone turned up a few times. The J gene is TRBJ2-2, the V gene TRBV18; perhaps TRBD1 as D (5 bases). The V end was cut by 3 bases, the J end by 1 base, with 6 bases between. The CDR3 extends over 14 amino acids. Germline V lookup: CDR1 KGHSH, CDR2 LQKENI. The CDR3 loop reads CASSPTGNTGELFF. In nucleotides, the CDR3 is TGTGCCAGCTCACCTACAGGGAACACCGGGGAGCTGTTTTTT. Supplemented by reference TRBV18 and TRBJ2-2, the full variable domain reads NAGVMQNPRHLVRRRGQEARLRCSPMKGHSHVYWYRQLPEEGLKFMVYLQKENIIDESGMPKERFSAEFPKEGPSILRIQQVVRGDSAAYFCASSPTGNTGELFFGEGSRLTVL.

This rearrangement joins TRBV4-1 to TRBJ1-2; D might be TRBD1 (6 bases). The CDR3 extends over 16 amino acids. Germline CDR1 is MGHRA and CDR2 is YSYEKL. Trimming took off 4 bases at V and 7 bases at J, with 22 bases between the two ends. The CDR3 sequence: CASSPPRLRQVAGYTF. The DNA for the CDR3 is TGCGCCAGCAGCCCACCACGACTAAGACAGGTAGCTGGCTACACCTTC.

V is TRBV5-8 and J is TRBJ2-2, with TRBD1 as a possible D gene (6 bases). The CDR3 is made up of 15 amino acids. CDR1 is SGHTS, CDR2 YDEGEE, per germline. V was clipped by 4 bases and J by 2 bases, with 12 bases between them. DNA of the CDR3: TGTGCCAGCAGCCCCGGGACACACAACACCGGGGAGCTGTTTTTT. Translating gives CASSPGTHNTGELFF.

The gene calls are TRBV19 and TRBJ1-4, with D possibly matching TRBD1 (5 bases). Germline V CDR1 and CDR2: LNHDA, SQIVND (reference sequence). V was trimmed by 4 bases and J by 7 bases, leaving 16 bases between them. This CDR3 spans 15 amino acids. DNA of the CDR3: TGTGCCAGTAGTAAACTCGACAGAGACTCTGAAAAACTGTTTTTT. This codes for CASSKLDRDSEKLFF.

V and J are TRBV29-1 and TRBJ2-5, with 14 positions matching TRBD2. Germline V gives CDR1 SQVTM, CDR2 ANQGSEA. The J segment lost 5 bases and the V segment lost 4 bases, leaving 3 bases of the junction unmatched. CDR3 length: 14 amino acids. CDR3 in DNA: TGCAGCGTTGGACTAGCGGGGGGGCCGGAGACCCAGTACTTC. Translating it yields CSVGLAGGPETQYF.

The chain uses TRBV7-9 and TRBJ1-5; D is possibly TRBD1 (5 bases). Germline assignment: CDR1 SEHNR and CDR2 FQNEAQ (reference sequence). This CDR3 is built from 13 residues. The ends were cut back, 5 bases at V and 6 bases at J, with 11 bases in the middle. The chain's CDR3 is CASSQAGGQPQHF. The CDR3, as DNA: TGTGCCAGCAGCCAAGCCGGGGGTCAGCCCCAGCATTTT.

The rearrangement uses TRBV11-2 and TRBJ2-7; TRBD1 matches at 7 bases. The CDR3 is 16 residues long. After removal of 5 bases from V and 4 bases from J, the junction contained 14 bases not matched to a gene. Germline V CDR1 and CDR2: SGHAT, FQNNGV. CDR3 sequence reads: CASSPEYETGTYEQYF. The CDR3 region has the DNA TGTGCCAGCAGCCCTGAGTACGAGACAGGGACGTACGAGCAGTACTTC.

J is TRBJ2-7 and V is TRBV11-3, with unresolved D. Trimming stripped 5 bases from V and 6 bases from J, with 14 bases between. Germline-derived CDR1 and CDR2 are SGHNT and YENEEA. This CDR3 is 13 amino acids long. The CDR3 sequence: CASSRGPVAEQYF. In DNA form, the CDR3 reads TGTGCCAGCAGCCGCGGTCCTGTGGCCGAGCAGTACTTC.

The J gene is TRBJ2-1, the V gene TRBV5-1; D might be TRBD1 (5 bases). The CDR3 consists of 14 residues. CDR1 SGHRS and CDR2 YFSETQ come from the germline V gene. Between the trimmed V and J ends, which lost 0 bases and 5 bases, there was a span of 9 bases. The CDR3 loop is CASSLGLRDNEQFF. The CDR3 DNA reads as TGCGCCAGCAGCTTGGGGCTCAGGGACAATGAGCAGTTCTTC.

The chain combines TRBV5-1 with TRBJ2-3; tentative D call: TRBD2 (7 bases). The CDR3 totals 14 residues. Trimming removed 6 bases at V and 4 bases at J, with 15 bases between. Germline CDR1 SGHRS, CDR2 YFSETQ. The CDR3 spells CASKGGRGADTQYF. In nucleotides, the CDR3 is TGCGCCAGCAAAGGGGGGAGGGGCGCAGATACGCAGTATTTT. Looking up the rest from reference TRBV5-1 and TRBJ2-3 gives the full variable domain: KAGVTQTPRYLIKTRGQQVTLSCSPISGHRSVSWYQQTPGQGLQFLFEYFSETQRNKGNFPGRFSGRQFSNSRSEMNVSTLELGDSALYLCASKGGRGADTQYFGPGTRLTVL.

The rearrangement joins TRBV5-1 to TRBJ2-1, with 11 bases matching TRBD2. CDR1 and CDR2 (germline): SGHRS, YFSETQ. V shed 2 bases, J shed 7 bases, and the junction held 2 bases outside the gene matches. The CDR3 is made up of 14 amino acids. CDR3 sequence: CASSFSGRGNEQFF. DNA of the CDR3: TGCGCCAGCAGCTTTAGCGGGAGGGGGAATGAGCAGTTCTTC.

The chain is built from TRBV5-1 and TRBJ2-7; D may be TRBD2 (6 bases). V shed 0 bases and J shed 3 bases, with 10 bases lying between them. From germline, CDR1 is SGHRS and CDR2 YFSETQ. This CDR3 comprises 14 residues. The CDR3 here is CASSLGGELYEQYF. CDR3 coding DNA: TGCGCCAGCAGCTTGGGGGGGGAACTCTACGAGCAGTACTTC.

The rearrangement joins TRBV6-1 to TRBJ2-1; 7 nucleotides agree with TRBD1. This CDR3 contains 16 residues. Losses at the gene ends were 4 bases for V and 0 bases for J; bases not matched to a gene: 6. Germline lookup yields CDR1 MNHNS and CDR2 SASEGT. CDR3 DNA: TGTGCCAGCAGTGCGACAGGGACAAGCTCCTACAATGAGCAGTTCTTC. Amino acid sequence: CASSATGTSSYNEQFF.